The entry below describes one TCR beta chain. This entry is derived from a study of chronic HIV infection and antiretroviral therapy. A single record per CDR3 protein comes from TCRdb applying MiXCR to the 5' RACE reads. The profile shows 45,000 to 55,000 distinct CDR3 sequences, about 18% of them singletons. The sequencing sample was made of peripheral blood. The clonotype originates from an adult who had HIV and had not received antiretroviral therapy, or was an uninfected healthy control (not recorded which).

CDR3: CASSGSRPDTQYF. The CDR3, as DNA: TGTGCCAGCAGTGGTAGTCGGCCAGATACGCAGTATTTT. The chain is built from TRBV28 and TRBJ2-3; D not certain. Between the trimmed V and J ends, which lost 5 bases and 4 bases, there was a span of 10 bases. The CDR3 consists of 13 residues. Germline V gene sequence: CDR1 MDHEN, CDR2 SYDVKM.